The clone carrying this T cell receptor (beta chain) has a single count. A Seattle source enrolled patients during active infection and followed them longitudinally. The method was immunoSEQ multiplex PCR; TCRdb's version includes in-frame clones alone and lacks a portion of them. The table records 250,000 or so clones, more than 85% of them present only once. These data come from a study of blood T cell repertoires in COVID-19. Study details: COVID-19 samples collected from the United States, Italy and Spain covered acute and convalescent phases. T cells, B-cell-depleted T cells, or PBMCs supplied cDNA or gDNA.

The CDR3 covers 14 residues. Deletions cut 2 bases from V and 1 base from J, with 7 bases between. In germline, CDR1 is MNHEY, CDR2 SMNVEV (reference sequence). V and J are TRBV27 and TRBJ2-3; D is unclear. Sequences were obtained from peripheral blood. This clonotype was sampled from a woman aged 60-75 years with COVID-19, enrolled during active disease. This chain's CDR3 is CASSLVSGTDTQYF. CDR3 bases: TGTGCCAGCAGTTTAGTCTCAGGCACAGATACGCAGTATTTT.